These 28 T cell receptor beta chains were sequenced from one sample in a study of T-cell memory formation after mild COVID-19. TCRdb passed the 5' RACE reads through MiXCR, listing each CDR3 protein once. The sample lists approximately 290,000 distinct CDR3 sequences; 7.5% to 9.5% were seen once. Sequenced sample: PBMCs or a T cell subset sorted from them (not recorded which). These receptors originate from a man between 18 and 35 years old who had mild COVID-19 (a few samples of this study predate the infection). Cell type and time point are not known.

This clonotype was observed a few times. This chain uses TRBV4-1 with TRBJ1-1; D perhaps matches TRBD1 (5 bases). The CDR3 runs to 15 residues. V gave up 3 bases and J gave up 3 bases, with 14 bases separating them. Germline values: CDR1 MGHRA, CDR2 YSYEKL. The DNA for the CDR3 is TGCGCCAGCAGCCACCCTTCGGGACCCGACACTGAAGCTTTCTTT. Its protein product is CASSHPSGPDTEAFF.

This clonotype was counted only a few times. The genes are TRBV4-1 and TRBJ2-1; D is ambiguous. Germline loops: CDR1 MGHRA, CDR2 YSYEKL. This CDR3 is 13 amino acids long. Trimming shortened V by 4 bases and J by 9 bases, and 13 bases separated the two germline ends. CDR3 coding DNA: TGCGCCAGCAGCCCCCCGACCGCTCCTGAGCAGTTCTTC. Protein sequence: CASSPPTAPEQFF.

The J gene is TRBJ1-1, the V gene TRBV5-1; D gene ambiguous. V dropped 4 bases and J dropped 1 base, with 14 bases sitting between them. The CDR3 is 15 residues long. Germline-derived CDR1 and CDR2 are SGHRS and YFSETQ. The CDR3 DNA is TGCGCCAGCAGCCAAATTGGGTGGGAGAACACTGAAGCTTTCTTT. It yields the protein CASSQIGWENTEAFF.

This clonotype has more than one count but fewer than ten. The chain employs TRBV18 and TRBJ2-5, with 7 bases that match TRBD1. The CDR3 extends over 14 amino acids. The V gene end was trimmed by 2 bases and the J gene end by 3 bases; junction bases not matched to a gene: 3. Looked up from germline, CDR1 is KGHSH and CDR2 is LQKENI. The CDR3 here is CASSPGQVEETQYF. For the CDR3, the DNA is TGTGCCAGCTCACCAGGACAGGTCGAAGAGACCCAGTACTTC.

This clonotype was seen more than once but under ten times. The chain carries TRBV7-2 and TRBJ2-5, with a possible D match to TRBD2 (5 bases). CDR1 is SGHTA and CDR2 is FQGNSA in the germline V gene. Trimming cost V 5 bases and J 5 bases, with 12 bases left between them. This CDR3 has 13 residues. The CDR3 protein is CASSRERRETQYF. The CDR3 DNA reads as TGTGCCAGCAGCAGGGAGCGCCGGGAGACCCAGTACTTC.

This clonotype was detected only a few times. The chain links TRBV5-5 to TRBJ2-3; D is possibly TRBD2 (6 bases). Trimming took 0 bases from V and 9 from J, leaving 20 bases between them. The germline V gene encodes CDR1 SGHKS and CDR2 YYEKEE (reference sequence). There are 16 residues in the CDR3. The DNA for the CDR3 is TGTGCCAGCAGCTTGGACCTATCGGGGGTTTGGTCCACGCAGTATTTT. This codes for CASSLDLSGVWSTQYF.

V gene TRBV5-3 combines with J gene TRBJ2-1; D might be TRBD2 (7 bases). TRBV5-3 is marked as an open reading frame, function uncertain. V gave up 3 bases and J gave up 4 bases, with 11 bases separating them. The CDR3 spans 14 residues. This CDR3 reads CARSSGGPYNEQFF. The CDR3, as DNA: TGTGCCAGAAGCTCGGGGGGCCCGTACAATGAGCAGTTCTTC.

Only a few counts were recorded for this clonotype. This rearrangement joins TRBV6-6 to TRBJ1-2; 8 nucleotides agree with TRBD1. V lost 7 bases to trimming and J lost 8 bases; unmatched junction nucleotides: 9. This CDR3 has 13 amino acids. The germline CDR1 and CDR2 sequences are MNHNY and SVGAGI (reference sequence). For the CDR3, the DNA is TGTGCCAGCACCCTGACAGGGGATGGGGGCTACACCTTC. This codes for CASTLTGDGGYTF.

This chain links TRBV6-1 with TRBJ1-3, with a weak D call TRBD1 (5 bases). With 5 bases removed from V and 0 bases from J, the gap between germline ends came to 11 bases. Germline V gives CDR1 MNHNS, CDR2 SASEGT. This CDR3 spans 15 amino acids. The CDR3 sequence is CASSPGTYSGNTIYF. The CDR3 DNA reads as TGTGCCAGCAGTCCTGGGACGTACTCTGGAAACACCATATATTTT.

CDR3 in amino acids: CASSQPGLSVVETQYF. The DNA for the CDR3 is TGCGCCAGCAGCCAACCGGGACTGTCCGTAGTCGAGACCCAGTACTTC. J is TRBJ2-5 and V is TRBV4-1; tentatively, D is TRBD2 (6 bases). Trimming left V 2 bases short and J 5 bases short, with 18 bases between. The CDR3 runs 16 residues. The germline gives CDR1 MGHRA, CDR2 YSYEKL.

A few counts support this clonotype. This rearrangement joins TRBV18 to TRBJ2-2, with 7 bases that match TRBD1. CDR1 is KGHSH, CDR2 LQKENI, per germline. The CDR3 has 15 residues. The V segment lost 3 bases and the J segment 0 bases; nucleotides outside the gene matches: 1. DNA of the CDR3: TGTGCCAGCTCACCGACAGGGACGAACACCGGGGAGCTGTTTTTT. Amino acid sequence: CASSPTGTNTGELFF. Full variable domain (outside the CDR3, taken from reference TRBV18 and TRBJ2-2): NAGVMQNPRHLVRRRGQEARLRCSPMKGHSHVYWYRQLPEEGLKFMVYLQKENIIDESGMPKERFSAEFPKEGPSILRIQQVVRGDSAAYFCASSPTGTNTGELFFGEGSRLTVL.

This clonotype appeared a few times. The CDR3 DNA follows: TGTGCCAGCAGTTACCGGGCCTCATCTTCCTACGAGCAGTACTTC. This codes for CASSYRASSSYEQYF. The chain combines TRBV6-2 or TRBV6-3 with TRBJ2-7; unclear D gene. Trimming removed 2 bases at V and 1 base at J, with 12 bases between. The CDR3 consists of 15 residues. CDR1 is MNHEY, CDR2 SVGEGT, per germline.

The chain combines TRBV12-3 or TRBV12-4 with TRBJ2-3; 9 nucleotides align to TRBD2. V was clipped by 3 bases and J by 2 bases; unmatched bases: 9. The length of the CDR3 is 17 residues. In DNA, the CDR3 is TGTGCCAGCAGTTTTAGACTAGCGGCTTACAACACAGATACGCAGTATTTT. It translates to CASSFRLAAYNTDTQYF.

This clonotype was recorded many times. The V and J genes are TRBV7-2 and TRBJ2-1; tentatively, D is TRBD2 (5 bases). V lost 2 bases to trimming and J lost 0 bases, with 20 bases between them. Germline CDR1 and CDR2: SGHTA and FQGNSA. This CDR3 is 19 amino acids long. CDR3 nucleotides: TGTGCCAGCAGCTTACCGCTAGCCCTTCTACCTACCTCCTACAATGAGCAGTTCTTC. Translation: CASSLPLALLPTSYNEQFF.

The V gene is TRBV12-3 or TRBV12-4, the J gene TRBJ2-4, with 10 bases that match TRBD1. This CDR3 comprises 13 residues. V shed 6 bases and J 7 bases; nucleotides not matched to a gene: 3. The CDR3 is CASSQGQGNIQYF. The CDR3 DNA reads TGTGCCAGCAGCCAGGGACAGGGGAACATTCAGTACTTC.

This clonotype has just a few counts. The gene calls are TRBV15 and TRBJ2-3, with 7 positions matching TRBD2. J gave up 0 bases and V 5 bases, and 11 bases lay outside the gene matches. CDR3 size: 17 residues. Germline CDR1 reads LNHNV; CDR2 reads YYDKDF (reference sequence). The CDR3 sequence: CATSGGGTAPSTDTQYF. The CDR3 nucleotides read TGTGCCACCAGCGGGGGGGGGACGGCTCCTAGCACAGATACGCAGTATTTT.

V and J are TRBV12-3 or TRBV12-4 and TRBJ1-4; D unclear. The CDR3 length is 14 residues. The germline V and J ends were trimmed by 3 bases and 4 bases, with 9 bases remaining between them. CDR3 region: CASSFRQYNEKLFF. The CDR3 DNA follows: TGTGCCAGCAGTTTTAGGCAGTATAATGAAAAACTGTTTTTT.

This clonotype was counted between two and nine times. This chain links TRBV6-2 or TRBV6-3 with TRBJ2-4; 9 bases are a match to TRBD1. Germline CDR1 MNHEY, CDR2 SVGEGT. The CDR3 has 14 residues. Trimming took 8 bases from V and 9 from J; bases not matched to a gene: 11. The CDR3 coding sequence is TGTGCCAGCCATTTAGACAGGGGGATGGTCATTCAGTACTTC. Translation: CASHLDRGMVIQYF.

The rearrangement links TRBV5-1 to TRBJ2-5, with D perhaps matching TRBD1 (6 bases). Germline CDR1 SGHRS, CDR2 YFSETQ. This CDR3 spans 14 amino acids. V was trimmed by 4 bases and J by 3 bases, leaving 13 bases between them. For the CDR3, the DNA is TGCGCCAGCAGCGACCCAGGGGCCGAAGAGACCCAGTACTTC. It translates to CASSDPGAEETQYF.

This clonotype showed up many times. The genes are TRBV5-1 and TRBJ2-5; TRBD1 agrees at 7 bases. V dropped 3 bases and J dropped 0; count of bases not matched to a gene: 14. CDR1 is SGHRS and CDR2 is YFSETQ in the germline V gene. CDR3 length: 18 amino acids. The CDR3 region has the DNA TGCGCCAGCAGCTCCTACCCTACCGTACAGGGGTACCAAGAGACCCAGTACTTC. Its translation: CASSSYPTVQGYQETQYF.

The chain has TRBV11-3 and TRBJ2-1; no clear D. V lost 8 bases and J 7 bases, leaving 15 bases between the germline ends. Per germline, CDR1 SGHNT and CDR2 YENEEA. This CDR3 spans 13 amino acids. The CDR3 loop is CASSLGSANEQFF. For the CDR3, the DNA is TGTGCCAGCTCCTTGGGGTCCGCTAATGAGCAGTTCTTC.

In this sample, this clonotype turned up a few times. The chain carries TRBV7-9 and TRBJ2-2, with 7 bases identical to TRBD1. The CDR3 is made up of 15 amino acids. Losses at the gene ends were 7 bases for V and 2 bases for J; bases not matched to a gene: 7. Germline V gene data show CDR1 as SEHNR and CDR2 as FQNEAQ (reference sequence). The chain's CDR3 is CASTLAGGNTGELFF. DNA of the CDR3: TGTGCCAGCACCCTCGCAGGGGGAAACACCGGGGAGCTGTTTTTT. Supplemented by reference TRBV7-9 and TRBJ2-2, the full variable domain reads DTGVSQNPRHKITKRGQNVTFRCDPISEHNRLYWYRQTLGQGPEFLTYFQNEAQLEKSRLLSDRFSAERPKGSFSTLEIQRTEQGDSAMYLCASTLAGGNTGELFFGEGSRLTVL.

This clonotype was counted many times. At one boundary the junction diverges from the germline segment, which might be a read error. The rearrangement uses TRBV15 and TRBJ1-4; D uncertain. CDR1 and CDR2 (germline): LNHNV, YYDKDF (reference sequence). The CDR3 is 13 residues long. CDR3: CATSRANLDGQNF. DNA for the CDR3: TGTGCCACCAGCAGAGCCAACCTCGATGGGCAAAATTTT.

This clonotype appeared many times. The chain links TRBV5-1 to TRBJ2-7; D not certain. The CDR3 has 13 residues. V gave up 0 bases and J gave up 7 bases, with 11 bases separating them. The germline gives CDR1 SGHRS, CDR2 YFSETQ. The CDR3 reads CASSLAPLNEQYF. The CDR3 nucleotides read TGCGCCAGCAGCTTGGCTCCCCTAAATGAGCAGTACTTC.

The chain is built from TRBV4-3 and TRBJ1-4; a weak D match, TRBD1 (5 bases). V shed 1 base and J shed 4 bases, with 10 bases lying between them. The CDR3 is 15 residues long. Germline V lookup: CDR1 LGHNA, CDR2 YSLEER. CDR3 coding DNA: TGCGCCAGCAGCCAAGTCTTACAGGTTAATGAAAAACTGTTTTTT. It encodes CASSQVLQVNEKLFF.

There are a few counts of this clonotype. The genes are TRBV6-1 and TRBJ2-7; D is perhaps TRBD2 (6 bases). Germline-derived CDR1 and CDR2 are MNHNS and SASEGT. V was trimmed by 6 bases and J by 6 bases, leaving 18 bases between them. The CDR3 has 14 amino acids. In nucleotides, the CDR3 is TGTGCCAGCAGCGAAATGGGAGGAGGCCTCGAGCAGTACGTC. Translation gives CASSEMGGGLEQYV.

This clonotype occurred many times. V usage is TRBV2 and J usage is TRBJ2-1; 16 positions agree with TRBD2. CDR3 length equals 14 residues. Germline V gives CDR1 SNHLY, CDR2 FYNNEI. After removal of 8 bases from V and 7 bases from J, the junction contained 2 bases not matched to a gene. As DNA, the CDR3 is TGTGCCAGCGGGGGACTAGCGGGGGGGAATGAGCAGTTCTTC. Protein: CASGGLAGGNEQFF.

This clonotype was recorded at least ten times. Written as DNA, the CDR3 is TGTGCCAGCAGTCACCGGGACTGGTGGGATACGCAGTATTTT. Translation: CASSHRDWWDTQYF. The J gene is TRBJ2-3, the V gene TRBV6-2 or TRBV6-3, with D perhaps TRBD2 (6 bases). Deletions cut 5 bases from V and 6 bases from J, with 15 bases between. This CDR3 comprises 14 residues. The germline CDR1 and CDR2 sequences are MNHEY and SVGEGT.